Presented here are 15 T cell receptor beta chains from one specimen sequenced in a study of CD8 T cells in ankylosing spondylitis. A single record per CDR3 protein comes from TCRdb applying MiXCR to the 5' RACE reads. The table records about 220,000 distinct CDR3 sequences, about 6.7% of them present only once. Which antigens these TCRs recognize remains unknown. Points from the study as a whole: Among TCR beta sequences, a motif of fewer than 10 highly homologous variants appeared characteristic of ankylosing spondylitis blood.

The sample comprised blood, either unsorted or a sorted T cell fraction (not recorded which). Source of these receptors: a male donor with ankylosing spondylitis.

The chain joins TRBV12-3 or TRBV12-4 to TRBJ1-5, with 7 bases fitting TRBD1. The CDR3 extends over 15 amino acids. V was clipped by 6 bases and J by 5 bases; unmatched bases: 10. For the CDR3, the DNA is TGTGCCAGCAGCCCCCGGGACAGCAAGTATCAGCCCCAGCATTTT. Its protein is CASSPRDSKYQPQHF.

This clonotype was seen many times. The genes are TRBV4-1 and TRBJ1-1, with D unresolved. V gave up 3 bases and J gave up 0 bases, with 8 bases separating them. CDR1 and CDR2 from the germline V gene are MGHRA and YSYEKL. The CDR3 has 14 residues. CDR3 amino acids: CASSHPTVNTEAFF. Written as DNA, the CDR3 is TGCGCCAGCAGCCATCCCACCGTGAACACTGAAGCTTTCTTT.

In this sample, this clonotype turned up a few times. The V and J genes are TRBV11-2 and TRBJ1-1; TRBD1 might be the D (5 bases). The CDR3 runs 15 residues. Trimming pared 5 bases from V and 3 bases from J, leaving 16 bases between. Germline V CDR1 and CDR2: SGHAT, FQNNGV. The DNA of the CDR3 is TGTGCCAGCAGCCCACCGACGGGGGAGTACACTGAAGCTTTCTTT. As protein: CASSPPTGEYTEAFF.

The chain joins TRBV4-3 to TRBJ1-2; D remains ambiguous. Between the trimmed V and J ends, which lost 1 base and 4 bases, there was a span of 13 bases. This CDR3 contains 15 residues. Germline loops: CDR1 LGHNA, CDR2 YSLEER. CDR3 coding DNA: TGCGCCAGCAGCCAAGGACTCGGATCGGGCTATGGCTACACCTTC. Translating gives CASSQGLGSGYGYTF.

This clonotype was counted at least ten times. The chain joins TRBV4-3 to TRBJ1-1, with D tentatively TRBD1 (6 bases). The V and J ends lost 9 bases and 3 bases respectively, with 17 bases between them. The CDR3 covers 14 residues. CDR1 is LGHNA and CDR2 is YSLEER in the germline V gene. The CDR3 DNA is TGCGCCAGTGGGCGAGGGGGAAGGGACACTGAAGCTTTCTTT. It specifies CASGRGGRDTEAFF.

This chain links TRBV7-9 with TRBJ1-1, with D hard to call. Looked up from germline, CDR1 is SEHNR and CDR2 is FQNEAQ (reference sequence). CDR3 length equals 13 residues. Trimming took off 0 bases at V and 10 bases at J, with 12 bases between the two ends. Here the CDR3 reads CASSLARAEGAFF. CDR3 bases: TGTGCCAGCAGCTTAGCGCGGGCGGAAGGAGCTTTCTTT. Full variable domain (remainder filled in from reference TRBV7-9 and TRBJ1-1): DTGVSQNPRHKITKRGQNVTFRCDPISEHNRLYWYRQTLGQGPEFLTYFQNEAQLEKSRLLSDRFSAERPKGSFSTLEIQRTEQGDSAMYLCASSLARAEGAFFGQGTRLTVV.

In its sample, this clonotype was seen many times. V and J are TRBV18 and TRBJ2-7; no firm D call. In germline, CDR1 is KGHSH, CDR2 LQKENI. This CDR3 has 14 amino acids. V was shortened by 0 bases and J by 3 bases, with 9 bases between the two germline ends. As DNA, the CDR3 is TGTGCCAGCTCACCACCTTCGGCCAACTACGAGCAGTACTTC. This gives the protein CASSPPSANYEQYF.

This clonotype was counted ten times or more. The genes are TRBV5-1 and TRBJ1-2, with D uncertain. The CDR3 runs 12 residues. Trimming removed 4 bases at V and 3 bases at J, with 7 bases between. Germline assignment: CDR1 SGHRS and CDR2 YFSETQ. In DNA form, the CDR3 reads TGCGCCAGCAGCCCGAGGGACTATGGCTACACCTTC. Its translation is CASSPRDYGYTF.

This clonotype was counted many times. V usage is TRBV4-3 and J usage is TRBJ2-3, with 10 bases aligning to TRBD2. The CDR3 is 19 residues long. V lost 3 bases and J lost 6; bases outside the gene matches: 18. The germline V gene encodes CDR1 LGHNA and CDR2 YSLEER. The CDR3 nucleotides read TGCGCCAGCAGCCAGGGGAGGCTAGCGGGAGCCAACCCTCCGGATACGCAGTATTTT. Its protein product is CASSQGRLAGANPPDTQYF.

This clonotype has at least ten counts. The V call is TRBV20-1, the J call TRBJ2-1, with TRBD1 identical over 8 bases. The CDR3 sequence is 15 residues long. The V gene's germline CDR1 is DFQATT and CDR2 SNEGSKA (reference sequence). Losses at the gene ends were 5 bases for V and 4 bases for J; bases not matched to a gene: 10. For the CDR3, the DNA is TGCAGTGCTTTACAGGGGGACCAGATATACAATGAGCAGTTCTTC. Its translation is CSALQGDQIYNEQFF.

Many counts were recorded for this clonotype. The chain is built from TRBV29-1 and TRBJ2-1, with 7 bases that match TRBD1. The V and J ends lost 1 base and 0 bases, in that order; junction bases with no gene match: 27. The CDR3 loop spans 23 amino acids. Germline V gives CDR1 SQVTM, CDR2 ANQGSEA. The CDR3 nucleotides are TGCAGCGTTGAAGGCTCCAACCCCCTTCAAATAAAGGGACAGCCGGGCTCCTACAATGAGCAGTTCTTC. Translation gives CSVEGSNPLQIKGQPGSYNEQFF.

The rearrangement uses TRBV12-3 or TRBV12-4 and TRBJ1-1; D not certain. Trimming removed 4 bases at V and 7 bases at J, with 10 bases between. The CDR3 extends over 12 amino acids. The CDR3 loop reads CASSSTRDEAFF. The CDR3 region has the DNA TGTGCCAGCAGTTCAACCCGGGATGAAGCTTTCTTT.

V is TRBV4-1 and J is TRBJ1-2; D ambiguous. This CDR3 spans 15 amino acids. Trimming pared 2 bases from V and 3 bases from J, leaving 13 bases between. Germline lookup yields CDR1 MGHRA and CDR2 YSYEKL. The CDR3: CASSQMNTDYYGYTF. CDR3 in DNA: TGCGCCAGCAGCCAAATGAATACGGACTACTATGGCTACACCTTC.

This clonotype was observed a few times. V usage is TRBV21-1 and J usage is TRBJ2-1; the DNA was not compared with TRBD2, the D call given in the table. TRBV21-1 is labeled a pseudogene. This CDR3 has 19 amino acids. The CDR3 sequence is CASSNQVICRLAGNNEQFF. In DNA form, the CDR3 reads TGTGCCAGCAGCAACCAAGTCATATGCCGGCTAGCGGGGAACAATGAGCAGTTCTTC.

A few counts support this clonotype. The chain couples TRBV5-6 to TRBJ2-7; the match to TRBD1 covers 7 bases. Germline CDR1 reads SGHDT; CDR2 reads YYEEEE. The CDR3 sequence is 13 residues long. The V and J ends lost 4 bases and 11 bases, in that order; junction bases with no gene match: 12. The chain's CDR3 is CASSLGGQPREYF. The CDR3 nucleotides read TGTGCCAGCAGCCTTGGGGGACAGCCCCGGGAGTACTTC.